The next 26 T cell receptor beta chains were all read from a single sample in a study of blood T cell repertoires in COVID-19. Clones were read by immunoSEQ multiplex PCR, and TCRdb kept only the in-frame ones, dropping some. The sample records roughly 230,000 clones, approximately 83% being singletons. The material sequenced was PBMCs or T cells enriched from blood (not recorded which). These receptors were obtained from a middle-aged man who had recovered from COVID-19.

The V gene is TRBV24-1, the J gene TRBJ2-1; 10 positions agree with TRBD1. The CDR3 sequence is 16 residues long. The junction had 8 bases not matched to a gene; V was cut back by 3 bases and J by 7 bases. Germline-derived CDR1 and CDR2 are KGHDR and SFDVKD. Written as DNA, the CDR3 is TGTGCCACCAGTGATGACCGGGACAGGGGACCAAATGAGCAGTTCTTC. Protein product: CATSDDRDRGPNEQFF.

This chain joins TRBV6-2 or TRBV6-3 and TRBJ2-7; D not resolved. V was pared by 3 bases and J by 9 bases, with 15 bases between. Germline V gene lookup returns CDR1 MNHEY and CDR2 SVGEGT. The CDR3 has 13 amino acids. CDR3 nucleotides: TGTGCCAGCAGTTATCAGCTAAGGTCGGGGCAGTACTTC. Translating gives CASSYQLRSGQYF.

The rearrangement uses TRBV5-1 and TRBJ2-4; weak D call: TRBD1 (6 bases). CDR3 length equals 18 residues. CDR1 SGHRS and CDR2 YFSETQ come from the germline V gene. Trimming stripped 4 bases from V and 1 base from J, with 21 bases between. The CDR3 reads CASSDQRGKPGAKNIQYF. CDR3 bases: TGCGCCAGCAGCGACCAAAGGGGGAAGCCTGGCGCCAAAAACATTCAGTACTTC. Full variable domain (rest looked up from reference TRBV5-1 and TRBJ2-4): KAGVTQTPRYLIKTRGQQVTLSCSPISGHRSVSWYQQTPGQGLQFLFEYFSETQRNKGNFPGRFSGRQFSNSRSEMNVSTLELGDSALYLCASSDQRGKPGAKNIQYFGAGTRLSVL.

This chain links TRBV2 with TRBJ1-5, with unresolved D. The CDR3 extends over 13 amino acids. The V gene lost 7 bases and the J gene lost 2 bases, with 9 bases spanning the gap. Per the germline V gene, CDR1 is SNHLY and CDR2 is FYNNEI. This chain's CDR3 is CASNVEGNQPQHF. CDR3 sequence (DNA): TGTGCCAGCAACGTGGAGGGCAATCAGCCCCAGCATTTT.

The chain couples TRBV19 to TRBJ2-3; 8 bases align to TRBD1. Germline CDR1 is LNHDA and CDR2 is SQIVND (reference sequence). Losses at the gene ends were 10 bases for V and 4 bases for J; bases not matched to a gene: 13. The CDR3 length is 15 residues. The CDR3 DNA reads as TGTGCCACCCAGGGGGCTGCAGTCCCGGCAGATACGCAGTATTTT. Protein product: CATQGAAVPADTQYF.

The genes are TRBV7-3 and TRBJ2-5; weak D call: TRBD2 (5 bases). V was pared by 3 bases and J by 2 bases, with 10 bases between. CDR3 length: 14 residues. Germline V gene sequence: CDR1 SGHTA, CDR2 FQGTGA. For the CDR3, the DNA is TGTGCCAGCAGCTTGGTTGGCGGGCAAGAGACCCAGTACTTC. Protein: CASSLVGGQETQYF.

The rearrangement links TRBV4-2 to TRBJ1-6, with a tentative D call TRBD1 (6 bases). The CDR3 extends over 13 amino acids. The V end lost 8 bases, the J end lost 9 bases, and 14 bases lay between the germline ends. Germline V gene sequence: CDR1 LGHNA, CDR2 YNFKEQ. This chain's CDR3 is CASGGGVGSPLHF. The CDR3 nucleotides read TGTGCCAGCGGGGGCGGAGTTGGTTCACCCCTCCACTTT.

The J gene is TRBJ1-3, the V gene TRBV7-2; the D gene is possibly TRBD1 (5 bases). V was shortened by 5 bases and J by 0 bases, with 11 bases between the two germline ends. The CDR3 spans 15 residues. CDR1 SGHTA and CDR2 FQGNSA come from the germline V gene. As DNA, the CDR3 is TGTGCCAGCAGCCCTGGGGGGGGCTCTGGAAACACCATATATTTT. The encoded protein is CASSPGGGSGNTIYF.

The V and J genes are TRBV2 and TRBJ1-5, with 7 bases identical to TRBD1. Trimming cost V 5 bases and J 2 bases; bases outside gene matches: 9. CDR3 length: 16 residues. Germline V gene data show CDR1 as SNHLY and CDR2 as FYNNEI. For the CDR3, the DNA is TGTGCCAGCAGTAACCCGACAGGGTTGGGCAATCAGCCCCAGCATTTT. Translation gives CASSNPTGLGNQPQHF.

The V gene is TRBV14, the J gene TRBJ2-1, with D possibly being TRBD1 (5 bases). The V gene lost 2 bases and the J gene lost 7 bases, with 15 bases spanning the gap. The germline V gene has CDR1 SGHDN and CDR2 FVKESK. The CDR3 is made up of 15 amino acids. This CDR3 reads CASSQRPGSWNEQFF. The CDR3 nucleotides are TGTGCCAGCAGCCAACGGCCAGGGTCTTGGAATGAGCAGTTCTTC.

The gene calls are TRBV29-1 and TRBJ2-2, with 8 bases aligning to TRBD2. In germline, CDR1 is SQVTM, CDR2 ANQGSEA. This CDR3 has 13 amino acids. V was clipped by 4 bases and J by 4 bases; unmatched bases: 2. The chain's CDR3 is CSVALAGTGELFF. The CDR3 region has the DNA TGCAGCGTTGCTCTAGCGGGCACCGGGGAGCTGTTTTTT.

This clone was recorded only once. This chain connects TRBV5-1 to TRBJ2-7; weak D call: TRBD1 (7 bases). This CDR3 has 15 amino acids. The V and J ends lost 6 bases and 1 base respectively, with 17 bases between them. CDR1 and CDR2 from the germline V gene are SGHRS and YFSETQ. CDR3 residues: CASTLAAGGSYEQYF. The CDR3 nucleotides read TGCGCCAGCACCCTGGCGGCAGGGGGGTCCTACGAGCAGTACTTC.

V usage is TRBV11-3 and J usage is TRBJ2-3; 8 bases are shared with TRBD2. The CDR3 is 15 residues long. Germline V gene lookup returns CDR1 SGHNT and CDR2 YENEEA. V was pared by 7 bases and J by 2 bases, with 8 bases of the junction left unmatched. Here the CDR3 DNA reads TGTGCCAGCACTAGCGGGTGGGGCGACACAGATACGCAGTATTTT. This encodes CASTSGWGDTDTQYF.

The rearrangement joins TRBV5-1 to TRBJ1-2; 7 bases fit TRBD1. Looked up from germline, CDR1 is SGHRS and CDR2 is YFSETQ. The J segment lost 8 bases and the V segment lost 0 bases, leaving 10 bases of the junction unmatched. The CDR3 totals 15 residues. The CDR3, as DNA: TGCGCCAGCAGCTTGGTAGGAGTAGGGGGCGCGGGCTACACCTTC. Encoded protein: CASSLVGVGGAGYTF.

The chain couples TRBV20-1 to TRBJ2-7, with TRBD2 matching 8 bases. J lost 2 bases, V lost 3 bases, and 9 bases had no gene match. The CDR3 contains 15 residues. Germline values: CDR1 DFQATT, CDR2 SNEGSKA (reference sequence). Here the CDR3 DNA reads TGCAGTGCTAGTTGGCGTAGCGGGACACCCTACGAGCAGTACTTC. It specifies CSASWRSGTPYEQYF.

The rearrangement links TRBV3-1 (or the pseudogene TRBV3-2) to TRBJ2-7; 13 bases line up with TRBD2. CDR3 size: 16 residues. The V gene's germline CDR1 is LGHDT and CDR2 YNNKEL (reference sequence). The trim removed 4 bases at V and 11 bases at J, leaving 14 bases unmatched. This chain's CDR3 is CASSLRTGTSGTWKYF. The CDR3 region has the DNA TGTGCCAGCAGCCTCCGAACCGGGACTAGCGGGACCTGGAAGTACTTC.

This rearrangement joins TRBV2 to TRBJ2-3; 8 bases match TRBD1. CDR1 and CDR2 (germline): SNHLY, FYNNEI. Germline trimming cut 9 bases from V and 6 bases from J; bases unmatched to any gene: 5. This CDR3 spans 12 amino acids. CDR3 nucleotide sequence: TGTGCCAGTTCCCGACAGGGGGATACGCAGTATTTT. It is translated as CASSRQGDTQYF.

The rearrangement links TRBV6-5 to TRBJ2-1; TRBD2 aligns across 8 bases. CDR1 is MNHEY, CDR2 SVGAGI, per germline. The length of the CDR3 is 14 residues. V shed 4 bases and J 2 bases; nucleotides not matched to a gene: 1. CDR3 loop: CASSSGGPYNEQFF. DNA of the CDR3: TGTGCCAGCAGTTCGGGAGGGCCCTACAATGAGCAGTTCTTC.

The chain recombines TRBV2 with TRBJ1-5; TRBD1 matches at 10 bases. With V trimmed by 9 bases and J by 2 bases, 4 bases remained unmatched. The germline V gene encodes CDR1 SNHLY and CDR2 FYNNEI. The CDR3 consists of 14 residues. CDR3 sequence reads: CASDRGLGNQPQHF. In nucleotides, the CDR3 is TGTGCCAGTGACAGGGGGCTGGGCAATCAGCCCCAGCATTTT.

The CDR3 loop is CASSLGTGGFWETQYF. CDR3 DNA: TGTGCCAGCAGCTTAGGGACAGGGGGCTTTTGGGAGACCCAGTACTTC. The V and J genes are TRBV11-2 and TRBJ2-5; 11 positions match TRBD1. V was clipped by 1 base and J by 5 bases; unmatched bases: 6. Germline CDR1 reads SGHAT; CDR2 reads FQNNGV. CDR3 length: 16 residues.

This chain uses TRBV6-5 with TRBJ2-7; possible D gene TRBD1, 6 bases. This CDR3 contains 15 residues. Germline V lookup: CDR1 MNHEY, CDR2 SVGAGI. Trimming took off 2 bases at V and 6 bases at J, with 17 bases between the two ends. CDR3 DNA sequence: TGTGCCAGCAGTTACCAAGGGGACACCTACTCCGAGCAGTACTTC. This gives the protein CASSYQGDTYSEQYF.

This chain uses TRBV27 with TRBJ1-2; no clear D. The CDR3 extends over 12 amino acids. Trimming cost V 2 bases and J 8 bases, with 9 bases left between them. CDR1 is MNHEY, CDR2 SMNVEV, per germline (reference sequence). CDR3 in DNA: TGTGCCAGCAGTTTAAGGCGGTCCGGCTACACCTTC. Encoded protein: CASSLRRSGYTF.

This clone was counted between two and nine times. The V and J genes are TRBV6-4 and TRBJ2-7; TRBD1 is a possible D gene (5 bases). CDR3 size: 15 residues. Germline assignment: CDR1 MRHNA and CDR2 SNTAGT. Trimming removed 5 bases from V and 0 bases from J, with 14 bases in between. The CDR3 spells CASSKEPGNSYEQYF. CDR3 DNA sequence: TGTGCCAGCAGTAAAGAGCCAGGGAACTCCTACGAGCAGTACTTC.

This sequence joins TRBV15 and TRBJ1-4; D is uncertain. The CDR3 has 15 amino acids. Germline values: CDR1 LNHNV, CDR2 YYDKDF (reference sequence). V was cut by 3 bases and J by 4 bases, with 12 bases left in between. In DNA form, the CDR3 reads TGTGCCACCAGCAGCGGGGAACGGCGTAATGAAAAACTGTTTTTT. The encoded protein is CATSSGERRNEKLFF.

This clone has only one observation. The genes are TRBV5-6 and TRBJ2-5; 10 bases agree with TRBD2. The CDR3 extends over 15 amino acids. The V gene end was trimmed by 3 bases and the J gene end by 4 bases; junction bases not matched to a gene: 6. CDR1 is SGHDT, CDR2 YYEEEE, per germline. The DNA of the CDR3 is TGTGCCAGCAGCTACGGTACTAGCGGGGTAGAGACCCAGTACTTC. Its translation: CASSYGTSGVETQYF. Combining the CDR3 with reference TRBV5-6 and TRBJ2-5 gives the whole variable domain DAGVTQSPTHLIKTRGQQVTLRCSPKSGHDTVSWYQQALGQGPQFIFQYYEEEERQRGNFPDRFSGHQFPNYSSELNVNALLLGDSALYLCASSYGTSGVETQYFGPGTRLLVL.

J is TRBJ2-1 and V is TRBV12-3 or TRBV12-4; D remains unclear. This CDR3 is 12 amino acids long. V lost 3 bases to trimming and J lost 8 bases, with 8 bases between them. The CDR3 here is CASSLRFHEQFF. The CDR3 DNA is TGTGCCAGCAGTTTGAGGTTCCATGAGCAGTTCTTC.